This TCR beta chain was sequenced for a study of cytomegalovirus exposure and HLA in healthy donors. Whole-study results and caveats: Cytomegalovirus-associated status was assigned to roughly 160 TCR beta chains. Reported performance of the classifier showed diagnosis of cytomegalovirus status with high specificity and sensitivity.

A multiplex PCR was run with 60 Vbeta primers and 13 Jbeta primers. The repertoire was sequenced with immunoSEQ multiplex PCR; TCRdb's copy has only in-frame clones and lacks some. The repertoire has about 120,000 clones, about four fifths of them found once; the top ten carry roughly 1.6%. Trimming took off 1 base at V and 2 bases at J, with 9 bases between the two ends. This CDR3 is 14 amino acids long. Germline CDR1 MGHRA, CDR2 YSYEKL. As for this clone: The antigen remains unidentified.

Sequencing was performed on PBMCs. The rearrangement joins TRBV4-1 to TRBJ2-7; D remains unclear. This sequence was found in a woman younger than 35 in good health and CMV-seronegative. The CDR3 spells CASSQGGTTYEQYF. The CDR3 nucleotides read TGCGCCAGCAGCCAAGGTGGCACCACCTACGAGCAGTACTTC.